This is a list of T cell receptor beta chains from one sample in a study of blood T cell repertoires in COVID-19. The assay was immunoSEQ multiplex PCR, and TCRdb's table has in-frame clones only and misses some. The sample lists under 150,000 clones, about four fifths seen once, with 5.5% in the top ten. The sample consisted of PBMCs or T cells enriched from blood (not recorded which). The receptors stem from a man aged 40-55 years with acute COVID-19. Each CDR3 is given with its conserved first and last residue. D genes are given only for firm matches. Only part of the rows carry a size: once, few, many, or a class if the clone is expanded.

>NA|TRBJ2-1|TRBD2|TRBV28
CASRISGPNNEQFF
TGTGCCAGCAGGATTAGCGGGCCAAACAATGAGCAGTTCTTC
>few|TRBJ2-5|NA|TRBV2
CASRGGKADQETQYF
TGTGCCAGCAGGGGCGGGAAGGCGGATCAAGAGACCCAGTACTTC
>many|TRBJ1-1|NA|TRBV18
CASSPQEAATEAFF
TGTGCCAGCTCACCACAGGAAGCGGCCACTGAAGCTTTCTTT
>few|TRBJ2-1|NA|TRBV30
CAWAYRSSYNEQFF
TGTGCCTGGGCCTACCGGAGCTCCTACAATGAGCAGTTCTTC
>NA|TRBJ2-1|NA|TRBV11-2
CASSLDPAGPHNEQFF
TGTGCCAGCAGCTTAGATCCAGCAGGGCCACACAATGAGCAGTTCTTC
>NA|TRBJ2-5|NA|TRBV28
CASSFLDEETQYF
TGTGCCAGCAGTTTCCTAGACGAAGAGACCCAGTACTTC
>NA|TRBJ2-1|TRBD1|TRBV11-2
CASRGLTGGINEQFF
TGTGCCAGCAGGGGGTTGACAGGGGGGATCAATGAGCAGTTCTTC
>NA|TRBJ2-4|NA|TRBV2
CASSNGHLAKNIQYF
TGTGCCAGCAGTAATGGACATCTAGCCAAAAACATTCAGTACTTC
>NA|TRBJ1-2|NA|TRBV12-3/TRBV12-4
CASSFRQGYTF
TGTGCCAGCAGTTTCAGACAGGGCTACACCTTC
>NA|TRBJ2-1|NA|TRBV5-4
CASSERRTENEQFF
TGTGCCAGCAGCGAGAGGCGGACAGAAAATGAGCAGTTCTTC
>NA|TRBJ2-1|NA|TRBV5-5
CASSLLSGTHEQFF
TGTGCCAGCAGCTTGTTATCAGGAACTCATGAGCAGTTCTTC
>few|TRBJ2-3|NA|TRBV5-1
CASGQVGSGDTQYF
TGCGCCAGCGGCCAAGTGGGGAGTGGAGATACGCAGTATTTT
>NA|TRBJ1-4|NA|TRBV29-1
CSVATGEKLFF
TGCAGCGTGGCGACAGGTGAAAAACTGTTTTTT
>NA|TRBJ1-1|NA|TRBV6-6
CASSYSRMNTEAFF
TGTGCCAGCAGTTACTCGAGGATGAACACTGAAGCTTTCTTT
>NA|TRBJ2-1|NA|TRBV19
CASSTPSGNEQFF
TGTGCCAGTAGTACCCCTTCGGGCAATGAGCAGTTCTTC
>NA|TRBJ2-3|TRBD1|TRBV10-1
CASSGGQGGDTQYF
TGCGCCAGCAGTGGGGGACAGGGAGGAGATACGCAGTATTTT
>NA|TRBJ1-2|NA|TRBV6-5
CASSYSRGGYTF
TGTGCCAGCAGTTACTCCAGGGGTGGCTACACCTTC
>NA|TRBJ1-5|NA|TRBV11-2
CASSRRGGGQPQHF
TGTGCCAGCAGCCGGCGGGGGGGAGGGCAGCCCCAGCATTTT
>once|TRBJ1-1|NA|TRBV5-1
CASSFDSRSTEAFF
TGCGCCAGCAGCTTCGACAGCAGGTCGACTGAAGCTTTCTTT
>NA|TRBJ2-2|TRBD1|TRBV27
CACSPGTGAGELFF
TGTGCCTGTTCTCCCGGGACAGGGGCCGGGGAGCTGTTTTTT
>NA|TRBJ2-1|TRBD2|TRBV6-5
CASGLAGGNEQFF
TGTGCCAGCGGGCTAGCGGGTGGTAATGAGCAGTTCTTC
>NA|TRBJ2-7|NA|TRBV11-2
CASSLEPEAGEQYF
TGTGCCAGCAGCTTAGAACCGGAGGCAGGCGAGCAGTACTTC
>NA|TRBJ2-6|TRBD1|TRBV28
CASSVRGRDFGSGANVLTF
TGTGCCAGCAGTGTCAGGGGGCGCGACTTTGGCTCTGGGGCCAACGTCCTGACTTTC
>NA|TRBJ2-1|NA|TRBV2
CASESANNEQFF
TGTGCCAGCGAGTCCGCCAACAATGAGCAGTTCTTC
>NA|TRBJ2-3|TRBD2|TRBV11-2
CASSLDKPGGADTQYF
TGTGCCAGCAGCTTAGATAAGCCGGGAGGGGCAGATACGCAGTATTTT